Presented here are 23 T cell receptor beta chains from one specimen sequenced in a study of PD-L1 blockade in urothelial cancer. The sample's time point: pretreatment peripheral blood. Clones were sequenced by immunoSEQ multiplex PCR, and TCRdb holds only the in-frame ones, with some missing. The repertoire holds some 56,000 clones, approximately 88% seen once, with 1% to 1.5% in the top ten. Specimen: PBMCs, collected around atezolizumab (anti-PD-L1) treatment. These receptor sequences come from a man aged 50 to 59 with urothelial cancer.

This clone was detected a few times. The chain combines TRBV6-5 with TRBJ1-5; D is possibly TRBD1 (6 bases). The CDR3 totals 12 residues. V lost 6 bases to trimming and J lost 7 bases, with 10 bases between them. Germline V gene data show CDR1 as MNHEY and CDR2 as SVGAGI. For the CDR3, the DNA is TGTGCCAGCAGAACTACAGGGCAGCCCCAGCATTTT. It yields the protein CASRTTGQPQHF.

A single count supports this clone. The chain carries TRBV7-3 and TRBJ2-3, with TRBD2 matching 9 bases. This CDR3 contains 15 residues. V was pared by 5 bases and J by 1 base, with 4 bases of the junction left unmatched. CDR1 and CDR2 (germline): SGHTA, FQGTGA. The CDR3 nucleotides read TGTGCCAGCAGCCGAATAGCGGGGGGCACAGATACGCAGTATTTT. It encodes CASSRIAGGTDTQYF.

DNA of the CDR3: TGTGCCAGCAGCCCCGGGACAGGGGACTTAAGGGTCTCTGGAAACACCATATATTTT. This encodes CASSPGTGDLRVSGNTIYF. The V gene is TRBV7-9, the J gene TRBJ1-3, with 10 bases aligning to TRBD1. The germline gives CDR1 SEHNR, CDR2 FQNEAQ (reference sequence). V shed 5 bases and J 0 bases; nucleotides not matched to a gene: 13. The CDR3 runs 19 residues.

CDR3 loop: CASSLGLAGSTGELFF. CDR3 bases: TGTGCCAGCAGCTTAGGGCTAGCGGGAAGCACCGGGGAGCTGTTTTTT. This chain connects TRBV7-2 to TRBJ2-2; TRBD2 agrees at 9 bases. This CDR3 is built from 16 residues. V was pared by 1 base and J by 4 bases, with 4 bases of the junction left unmatched. The germline V gene encodes CDR1 SGHTA and CDR2 FQGNSA.

This clone was recorded once. The chain combines TRBV28 with TRBJ1-1; D perhaps matches TRBD1 (5 bases). Trimming removed 7 bases at V and 5 bases at J, with 14 bases between. The length of the CDR3 is 13 residues. The germline V gene encodes CDR1 MDHEN and CDR2 SYDVKM. CDR3 in DNA: TGTGCCAGCACCGGGGGTTTCAGGACTGAAGCTTTCTTT. It codes for CASTGGFRTEAFF. Using reference TRBV28 and TRBJ1-1 for the parts outside the CDR3, the full variable domain is DVKVTQSSRYLVKRTGEKVFLECVQDMDHENMFWYRQDPGLGLRLIYFSYDVKMKEKGDIPEGYSVSREKKERFSLILESASTNQTSMYLCASTGGFRTEAFFGQGTRLTVV.

This sequence joins TRBV10-3 and TRBJ1-6, with D possibly being TRBD1 (6 bases). Trimming shortened V by 4 bases and J by 6 bases, and 7 bases separated the two germline ends. The CDR3 has 13 residues. Germline loops: CDR1 ENHRY, CDR2 SYGVKD. The CDR3 coding sequence is TGTGCCATCAGTGGGACAGTTAATTCACCCCTCCACTTT. This gives the protein CAISGTVNSPLHF.

The chain employs TRBV6-1 and TRBJ2-1; 9 bases are shared with TRBD2. The ends lost 3 bases at V and 4 bases at J; junction bases unmatched: 7. The germline gives CDR1 MNHNS, CDR2 SASEGT. There are 16 residues in the CDR3. The chain's CDR3 is CASSDVTSGKYNEQFF. For the CDR3, the DNA is TGTGCCAGCAGTGACGTGACTAGCGGAAAGTACAATGAGCAGTTCTTC.

This chain uses TRBV25-1 with TRBJ2-3; 8 nucleotides align to TRBD1. The junction had 4 bases not matched to a gene; V was cut back by 2 bases and J by 6 bases. This CDR3 is 14 amino acids long. The germline V gene encodes CDR1 MGHDK and CDR2 SYGVNS. CDR3: CASSEATGVDTQYF. CDR3 DNA sequence: TGTGCCAGCAGTGAAGCGACAGGGGTGGATACGCAGTATTTT.

The chain links TRBV5-1 to TRBJ2-1; 10 nucleotides align to TRBD2. CDR3 size: 15 residues. The J segment lost 4 bases and the V segment lost 6 bases, leaving 7 bases of the junction unmatched. Looked up from germline, CDR1 is SGHRS and CDR2 is YFSETQ. CDR3 DNA: TGCGCCAGCACCCACGGACTAGCGGAGTACAATGAGCAGTTCTTC. Translation gives CASTHGLAEYNEQFF.

This clone occurred once. This chain links TRBV13 with TRBJ2-1; 8 nucleotides match TRBD1. J lost 0 bases, V lost 5 bases, and 6 bases had no gene match. Germline loops: CDR1 PRHDT, CDR2 FYEKMQ (reference sequence). CDR3 length: 16 residues. CDR3 sequence: CASSKSTGGSYNEQFF. CDR3 nucleotide sequence: TGTGCCAGCAGCAAGTCCACAGGGGGCTCCTACAATGAGCAGTTCTTC.

This clone has a single count. The gene calls are TRBV19 and TRBJ1-2, with D unclear. The CDR3 has 13 residues. CDR1 and CDR2 (germline): LNHDA, SQIVND (reference sequence). The V gene lost 7 bases and the J gene lost 3 bases, with 12 bases spanning the gap. CDR3 in amino acids: CASTRTEDYGYTF. In DNA form, the CDR3 reads TGTGCCAGTACCCGAACAGAAGACTATGGCTACACCTTC.

This chain uses TRBV27 with TRBJ2-1; TRBD2 matches at 9 bases. The CDR3 is 17 residues long. Looked up from germline, CDR1 is MNHEY and CDR2 is SMNVEV (reference sequence). V lost 3 bases to trimming and J lost 7 bases; unmatched junction nucleotides: 13. Here the CDR3 reads CASSLIAGVTGRNEQFF. The CDR3 nucleotides read TGTGCCAGCAGTTTGATAGCGGGAGTCACAGGGCGGAATGAGCAGTTCTTC.

In its sample, this clone was seen once. The chain joins TRBV27 to TRBJ1-1, with 10 bases matching TRBD1. V shed 3 bases and J 6 bases; nucleotides not matched to a gene: 4. CDR1 is MNHEY and CDR2 is SMNVEV in the germline V gene (reference sequence). The CDR3 spans 14 residues. The CDR3 region has the DNA TGTGCCAGCAGTTTTGAGGGGACAGGGGCTGAAGCTTTCTTT. Translated, it gives CASSFEGTGAEAFF.

V and J are TRBV11-2 and TRBJ2-3; 11 positions agree with TRBD2. J was trimmed by 2 bases and V by 5 bases; bases with no gene match: 9. Germline values: CDR1 SGHAT, CDR2 FQNNGV. This CDR3 has 17 residues. The CDR3 DNA follows: TGTGCCAGCAGCGTCCAGACTAGCGGGGAAACCACAGATACGCAGTATTTT. This sequence encodes CASSVQTSGETTDTQYF.

V gene TRBV7-7 combines with J gene TRBJ2-5; the match to TRBD1 covers 8 bases. The CDR3 consists of 14 residues. The ends lost 5 bases at V and 5 bases at J; junction bases unmatched: 7. The germline gives CDR1 SSHAT, CDR2 FNYEAQ (reference sequence). The CDR3 loop is CASSRQGSRETQYF. For the CDR3, the DNA is TGTGCCAGCAGCCGACAGGGGTCTCGGGAGACCCAGTACTTC.

This rearrangement joins TRBV30 to TRBJ2-1, with D perhaps TRBD1 (6 bases). The CDR3 has 14 amino acids. Germline CDR1 and CDR2: GTSNPN and SVGIG (reference sequence). Trimming shortened V by 5 bases and J by 2 bases, and 13 bases separated the two germline ends. The CDR3 here is CAWASGEPYNEQFF. The CDR3 DNA sequence: TGTGCCTGGGCCTCAGGGGAACCCTACAATGAGCAGTTCTTC.

This clone was counted only a few times. The J gene is TRBJ2-2, the V gene TRBV4-1, with a possible D match to TRBD1 (5 bases). Deletions cut 5 bases from V and 3 bases from J, with 13 bases between. The germline gives CDR1 MGHRA, CDR2 YSYEKL. The CDR3 consists of 15 residues. CDR3 in DNA: TGCGCCAGCAGCGGTCGGAAGGGGTACACCGGGGAGCTGTTTTTT. It is translated as CASSGRKGYTGELFF.

V and J are TRBV5-4 and TRBJ2-3; 9 bases are shared with TRBD2. This CDR3 region has 15 residues. Trimming removed 1 base from V and 1 base from J; junction bases left unmatched: 1. Germline V lookup: CDR1 SGHNT, CDR2 YYREEE (reference sequence). Here the CDR3 DNA reads TGTGCCAGCAGCTTGCGGACTAGCGGCACAGATACGCAGTATTTT. It translates to CASSLRTSGTDTQYF.

The V call is TRBV27, the J call TRBJ2-7, with D possibly TRBD1 on 6 matching bases. The CDR3 covers 14 residues. Per the germline V gene, CDR1 is MNHEY and CDR2 is SMNVEV (reference sequence). V was shortened by 0 bases and J by 3 bases, with 9 bases between the two germline ends. The CDR3 nucleotides read TGTGCCAGCAGTTTATCGGACAGCCTCTACGAGCAGTACTTC. Its protein is CASSLSDSLYEQYF.

The chain couples TRBV5-1 to TRBJ1-1; 9 positions match TRBD1. V shed 0 bases, J shed 4 bases, and the junction held 1 base outside the gene matches. Looked up from germline, CDR1 is SGHRS and CDR2 is YFSETQ. CDR3 size: 14 residues. This chain's CDR3 is CASSLAGQGTEAFF. The CDR3 DNA is TGCGCCAGCAGCTTGGCGGGACAGGGCACTGAAGCTTTCTTT.

The CDR3 region is CATSRDLRTSGSQGTDTQYF. DNA for the CDR3: TGTGCCACCAGCAGAGATTTGAGGACTAGCGGGAGTCAGGGCACAGATACGCAGTATTTT. This rearrangement joins TRBV15 to TRBJ2-3; TRBD2 matches at 13 bases. Germline V gene lookup returns CDR1 LNHNV and CDR2 YYDKDF (reference sequence). This CDR3 is built from 20 residues. V shed 0 bases, J shed 1 base, and the junction held 10 bases outside the gene matches.

The chain employs TRBV9 and TRBJ1-4; maybe TRBD1 (6 bases). The CDR3 contains 15 residues. V was trimmed by 3 bases and J by 6 bases, leaving 15 bases between them. Looked up from germline, CDR1 is SGDLS and CDR2 is YYNGEE. CDR3 nucleotides: TGTGCCAGCAGCGCTGACGGGGGGCTGGATGAAAAACTGTTTTTT. This codes for CASSADGGLDEKLFF.

This rearrangement joins TRBV9 to TRBJ2-7; D not resolved. V lost 0 bases and J lost 2, with 12 bases in between. The V gene's germline CDR1 is SGDLS and CDR2 YYNGEE. The CDR3 sequence is 15 residues long. In DNA, the CDR3 is TGTGCCAGCAGCGTAGCGTCCCAACCGGCCTACGAGCAGTACTTC. It translates to CASSVASQPAYEQYF.